Shown below are 31 T cell receptor beta chains from a single sample sequenced in a study of T cells in localized non-small cell lung cancer. The table came from immunoSEQ multiplex PCR; TCRdb's copy has only in-frame clones and leaves some out. The sample has around 94,000 clones; about 91% are singletons. The sample was peripheral blood, taken before any cancer treatment. These TCRs come from a man aged 40 to 70 with stage I squamous cell lung carcinoma.

Only a few counts were recorded for this clone. CDR3: CASSPLAPRTNYGYTF. In nucleotides, the CDR3 is TGCGCCAGCAGCCCATTAGCCCCACGGACTAACTATGGCTACACCTTC. The V and J genes are TRBV4-1 and TRBJ1-2; no firm D call. The CDR3 contains 16 residues. Germline CDR1 and CDR2: MGHRA and YSYEKL. V was trimmed by 4 bases and J by 0 bases, leaving 15 bases between them.

The CDR3 coding sequence is TGTGCCAGCAGCTTAAATTTTGTCGGATCTGGAAACACCATATATTTT. This gives the protein CASSLNFVGSGNTIYF. J is TRBJ1-3 and V is TRBV7-2; D gene unclear. From germline, CDR1 is SGHTA and CDR2 FQGNSA. V lost 2 bases and J lost 1, with 12 bases in between. The CDR3 is 16 amino acids.

V and J are TRBV4-1 and TRBJ1-1; 8 nucleotides line up with TRBD1. Germline CDR1 reads MGHRA; CDR2 reads YSYEKL. CDR3 length: 15 residues. Unmatched junction bases numbered 4, after V lost 4 bases and J lost 0 bases. CDR3 amino acids: CASSRRTGMNTEAFF. CDR3 bases: TGCGCCAGCAGCCGCCGGACAGGGATGAACACTGAAGCTTTCTTT.

The rearrangement uses TRBV18 and TRBJ1-1; weak D call: TRBD1 (6 bases). CDR3 size: 14 residues. V gave up 3 bases and J gave up 1 base, with 9 bases separating them. Germline-derived CDR1 and CDR2 are KGHSH and LQKENI. CDR3 nucleotide sequence: TGTGCCAGCTCACCGATGGGACAGAACACTGAAGCTTTCTTT. It yields the protein CASSPMGQNTEAFF.

This clone was detected only a few times. The chain is built from TRBV4-1 and TRBJ1-1, with D tentatively TRBD1 (5 bases). V lost 4 bases to trimming and J lost 1 base, with 13 bases between them. The CDR3 loop spans 15 amino acids. CDR1 MGHRA and CDR2 YSYEKL come from the germline V gene. The CDR3 reads CASSPPTGANTEAFF. In DNA form, the CDR3 reads TGCGCCAGCAGCCCTCCCACCGGGGCGAACACTGAAGCTTTCTTT.

In DNA form, the CDR3 reads TGCGCCAGCAGCTTGGAGGGTCCGTACTATGGCTACACCTTC. This codes for CASSLEGPYYGYTF. The rearrangement links TRBV5-1 to TRBJ1-2; the D is unclear. This CDR3 comprises 14 residues. V lost 0 bases and J lost 3, with 9 bases in between. Germline lookup yields CDR1 SGHRS and CDR2 YFSETQ. The whole variable domain, remainder taken from reference TRBV5-1 and TRBJ1-2, is KAGVTQTPRYLIKTRGQQVTLSCSPISGHRSVSWYQQTPGQGLQFLFEYFSETQRNKGNFPGRFSGRQFSNSRSEMNVSTLELGDSALYLCASSLEGPYYGYTFGSGTRLTVV.

V usage is TRBV5-1 and J usage is TRBJ1-5; D may be TRBD1 (5 bases). The CDR3 length is 13 residues. Trimming removed 4 bases at V and 5 bases at J, with 10 bases between. Germline CDR1 is SGHRS and CDR2 is YFSETQ. The CDR3 DNA is TGCGCCAGCAGCCTTCGGGGCGATCAGCCCCAGCATTTT. Residues: CASSLRGDQPQHF.

The rearrangement links TRBV25-1 to TRBJ1-1, with D perhaps matching TRBD1 (5 bases). Germline V lookup: CDR1 MGHDK, CDR2 SYGVNS. CDR3 length equals 14 residues. The V and J ends lost 6 bases and 2 bases respectively, with 13 bases between them. CDR3 nucleotide sequence: TGTGCCAGCAGCGATAATAGGGGAAACACTGAAGCTTTCTTT. Its protein is CASSDNRGNTEAFF.

The V gene is TRBV7-8, the J gene TRBJ1-4; D might be TRBD1 (6 bases). Germline assignment: CDR1 SGHVS and CDR2 FQNEAQ. This CDR3 has 15 residues. V lost 5 bases, J lost 5 bases, and 15 bases lay in between. In nucleotides, the CDR3 is TGTGCCAGCAGCCCCGCGGACAGATTAAATGAAAAACTGTTTTTT. Its translation: CASSPADRLNEKLFF.

The chain combines TRBV19 with TRBJ2-1; 10 bases align to TRBD1. Germline CDR1 is LNHDA and CDR2 is SQIVND (reference sequence). The CDR3 is 11 residues long. V trimming: 10 bases; J trimming: 12 bases; junction bases outside the gene matches: 6. CDR3 bases: TGTGCCAAGGACAGGGGGGCTCGGCAGTTCTTC. It yields the protein CAKDRGARQFF.

V usage is TRBV19 and J usage is TRBJ1-2, with a possible D match to TRBD1 (5 bases). V lost 3 bases, J lost 3 bases, and 14 bases lay in between. The CDR3 runs 15 residues. From germline, CDR1 is LNHDA and CDR2 SQIVND (reference sequence). Written as DNA, the CDR3 is TGTGCCAGTAGTATTGTAAGGGGATCCCACTATGGCTACACCTTC. Translation gives CASSIVRGSHYGYTF.

The chain uses TRBV5-1 and TRBJ2-2; 8 bases map to TRBD1. From germline, CDR1 is SGHRS and CDR2 YFSETQ. The CDR3 extends over 14 amino acids. With V trimmed by 8 bases and J by 4 bases, 7 bases remained unmatched. In DNA form, the CDR3 reads TGCGCCAGTGGACAGGGCGGGGTCACCGGGGAGCTGTTTTTT. It encodes CASGQGGVTGELFF. The entire variable domain, with the rest obtained from reference TRBV5-1 and TRBJ2-2, is as follows: KAGVTQTPRYLIKTRGQQVTLSCSPISGHRSVSWYQQTPGQGLQFLFEYFSETQRNKGNFPGRFSGRQFSNSRSEMNVSTLELGDSALYLCASGQGGVTGELFFGEGSRLTVL.

The CDR3 here is CASSERWDTEAFF. Written as DNA, the CDR3 is TGTGCCAGTAGCGAAAGATGGGACACTGAAGCTTTCTTT. The rearrangement joins TRBV19 to TRBJ1-1; D remains ambiguous. The germline V gene encodes CDR1 LNHDA and CDR2 SQIVND (reference sequence). V dropped 6 bases and J dropped 3 bases, with 11 bases sitting between them. The CDR3 contains 13 residues.

This clone was observed a handful of times. The V call is TRBV5-6, the J call TRBJ1-1, with TRBD1 matching 8 bases. This CDR3 contains 14 residues. The V and J ends lost 0 bases and 9 bases, in that order; junction bases with no gene match: 7. Germline V gene data show CDR1 as SGHDT and CDR2 as YYEEEE. CDR3 coding DNA: TGTGCCAGCAGCTTGGGGAAACAGGGGGAAAAAGCTTTCTTT. Its translation: CASSLGKQGEKAFF.

This sequence joins TRBV18 and TRBJ1-4, with D tentatively TRBD1 (6 bases). V was cut by 4 bases and J by 8 bases, with 17 bases left in between. The CDR3 is 15 residues long. Germline CDR1 and CDR2: KGHSH and LQKENI. CDR3 amino acids: CASSRQTGGGEKLFF. CDR3 in DNA: TGTGCCAGCTCACGTCAGACAGGAGGAGGAGAAAAACTGTTTTTT.

This sequence joins TRBV27 and TRBJ1-2; D is ambiguous. This CDR3 has 15 residues. Between the trimmed V and J ends, which lost 0 bases and 4 bases, there was a span of 12 bases. CDR1 and CDR2 (germline): MNHEY, SMNVEV (reference sequence). The CDR3 DNA sequence: TGTGCCAGCAGTTTATCATGGGGAGGCCCCTATGGCTACACCTTC. Translating it yields CASSLSWGGPYGYTF.

The gene calls are TRBV5-1 and TRBJ2-7; 8 bases match TRBD1. There are 16 residues in the CDR3. The V segment lost 0 bases and the J segment 0 bases; nucleotides outside the gene matches: 5. Looked up from germline, CDR1 is SGHRS and CDR2 is YFSETQ. The CDR3 region is CASSLAGGQVSYEQYF. CDR3 in DNA: TGCGCCAGCAGCTTGGCCGGGGGACAGGTCTCCTACGAGCAGTACTTC.

The chain carries TRBV6-1 and TRBJ1-5; weak D call: TRBD1 (6 bases). This CDR3 comprises 13 residues. Trimming took off 6 bases at V and 7 bases at J, with 13 bases between the two ends. Germline V lookup: CDR1 MNHNS, CDR2 SASEGT. The CDR3, as DNA: TGTGCCAGCAGCGGGACACATGGCCAGCCCCAGCATTTT. It yields the protein CASSGTHGQPQHF.

The chain links TRBV18 to TRBJ2-6; no firm D call. The germline V gene has CDR1 KGHSH and CDR2 LQKENI. The CDR3 runs to 15 residues. V was pared by 1 base and J by 1 base, with 5 bases between. CDR3 in amino acids: CASSPLSSGANVLTF. The CDR3 DNA sequence: TGTGCCAGCTCACCACTTTCTTCTGGGGCCAACGTCCTGACTTTC.

The J gene is TRBJ2-2, the V gene TRBV9, with 7 nucleotides matching TRBD1. CDR1 is SGDLS, CDR2 YYNGEE, per germline. The CDR3 has 17 residues. Trimming took 4 bases from V and 5 from J; bases not matched to a gene: 14. The CDR3 is CASSSGTSTGATGELFF. The CDR3 nucleotides read TGTGCCAGCAGCTCCGGGACATCAACAGGGGCGACCGGGGAGCTGTTTTTT.

V is TRBV21-1 and J is TRBJ1-1; the D call in the table, TRBD1, was not verified against the DNA. TRBV21-1 is an annotated pseudogene. The CDR3 sequence is 17 residues long. This CDR3 reads CASSPGLGTTGNTEAFF. The CDR3 region has the DNA TGTGCCAGCAGCCCTGGGCTGGGGACAACGGGGAACACTGAAGCTTTCTTT.

The rearrangement joins TRBV27 to TRBJ1-1; possibly TRBD1 for D (6 bases). This CDR3 region has 14 residues. The ends were cut back, 6 bases at V and 4 bases at J, with 15 bases in the middle. Germline loops: CDR1 MNHEY, CDR2 SMNVEV (reference sequence). The CDR3 is CASRFVGAGTEAFF. DNA of the CDR3: TGTGCCAGCAGATTTGTGGGGGCGGGCACTGAAGCTTTCTTT.

V and J are TRBV2 and TRBJ2-1, with TRBD1 matching 9 bases. The CDR3 loop spans 14 amino acids. The germline V gene has CDR1 SNHLY and CDR2 FYNNEI. With 5 bases clipped from V and 8 bases from J, the junction kept 7 bases outside the gene matches. The CDR3 nucleotides read TGTGCCAGCAGTTTTGACAGGGGGGACGATGAGCAGTTCTTC. It is translated as CASSFDRGDDEQFF.

Of note for this clone: With a much larger clone just one base away, this may be a read error. V is TRBV7-9 and J is TRBJ1-1; D uncertain. V lost 1 base and J 0 bases, leaving 3 bases between the germline ends. This CDR3 has 13 residues. CDR1 is SEHNR, CDR2 FQNEAQ, per germline (reference sequence). CDR3 DNA sequence: TGTGCCAGCAGCTTAGAAATGAACACTGAAGCTTTCTTT. Its translation: CASSLEMNTEAFF.

This clone was seen a single time. The V gene is TRBV19, the J gene TRBJ1-2; TRBD1 agrees at 10 bases. The CDR3 length is 14 residues. In germline, CDR1 is LNHDA, CDR2 SQIVND (reference sequence). Unmatched junction bases numbered 4, after V lost 5 bases and J lost 4 bases. The DNA of the CDR3 is TGTGCCAGTAGTCTGGACAGGGGGGTCTATGGCTACACCTTC. Amino acids: CASSLDRGVYGYTF.

The chain couples TRBV28 to TRBJ2-7; no clear D gene. The V and J ends lost 5 bases and 0 bases respectively, with 14 bases between them. Per the germline V gene, CDR1 is MDHEN and CDR2 is SYDVKM. The CDR3 length is 15 residues. CDR3: CASSPPQRSSYEQYF. As DNA, the CDR3 is TGTGCCAGCAGTCCCCCCCAGCGCAGCTCCTACGAGCAGTACTTC.

Remarks on this clone: One end of the junction does not line up with germline, which may come from a read error. The gene calls are TRBV6-1 and TRBJ1-6; TRBD1 agrees at 7 bases. The CDR3 loop spans 16 amino acids. CDR1 and CDR2 (germline): MNHNS, SASEGT. The CDR3 reads CASIEQGSSYNSPLHF. CDR3 nucleotides: TGTGCCAGCATTGAACAGGGGAGCTCCTATAATTCACCCCTCCACTTT.

This clone was seen just once. V gene TRBV27 combines with J gene TRBJ2-7; D may correspond to TRBD1 or TRBD2 (6 bases each). CDR3 length: 13 residues. The V end lost 5 bases, the J end lost 2 bases, and 10 bases lay between the germline ends. CDR1 is MNHEY, CDR2 SMNVEV, per germline (reference sequence). As DNA, the CDR3 is TGTGCCAGCAGTCCGGGGGCGGCCTACGAGCAGTACTTC. Protein sequence: CASSPGAAYEQYF.

The chain has TRBV2 and TRBJ2-7; no definite D call. Per the germline V gene, CDR1 is SNHLY and CDR2 is FYNNEI. This CDR3 is built from 13 residues. Trimming stripped 6 bases from V and 1 base from J, with 10 bases between. CDR3 nucleotide sequence: TGTGCCAGCAGCCCGGTCGGGTCCTACGAGCAGTACTTC. It yields the protein CASSPVGSYEQYF.

The gene calls are TRBV2 and TRBJ2-7; D is uncertain. Trimming left V 2 bases short and J 6 bases short, with 17 bases between. The CDR3 length is 15 residues. The germline gives CDR1 SNHLY, CDR2 FYNNEI. The CDR3 here is CASSESGVIASEQYF. CDR3 nucleotide sequence: TGTGCCAGCAGTGAATCTGGGGTGATAGCTTCCGAGCAGTACTTC. The full variable domain, with the rest looked up from reference TRBV2 and TRBJ2-7, is EPEVTQTPSHQVTQMGQEVILRCVPISNHLYFYWYRQILGQKVEFLVSFYNNEISEKSEIFDDQFSVERPDGSNFTLKIRSTKLEDSAMYFCASSESGVIASEQYFGPGTRLTVT.

The V gene is TRBV5-4, the J gene TRBJ1-1; the match to TRBD1 covers 7 bases. Looked up from germline, CDR1 is SGHNT and CDR2 is YYREEE (reference sequence). After removal of 4 bases from V and 4 bases from J, the junction contained 13 bases not matched to a gene. This CDR3 is 16 amino acids long. The CDR3 coding sequence is TGTGCCAGCAGCAGAAGAGGGGCCAGGGGGGGCACTGAAGCTTTCTTT. This gives the protein CASSRRGARGGTEAFF.